Shown below are 10 T cell receptor beta chains from a single sample sequenced in a study of T-cell reconstitution after alpha-beta-depleted transplantation in children. The library targeted TCRbeta and was prepared with unique molecular identifiers. TCRdb re-derived calls from the PCR reads in MiXCR, one entry per CDR3 protein. The data hold approximately 230,000 distinct CDR3 sequences, with roughly 24% observed a single time. The specimen was PBMCs, collected before TCRalphabeta/CD19-depleted stem cell transplant. Receptor source: a girl aged 2 to 10 with Fanconi anemia, due to receive a stem cell transplant.

V usage is TRBV4-2 and J usage is TRBJ2-1; D uncertain. Germline CDR1 is LGHNA and CDR2 is YNFKEQ. V gave up 8 bases and J gave up 0 bases, with 14 bases separating them. The CDR3 has 15 amino acids. In DNA form, the CDR3 reads TGTGCCAGCGGCCCCCGGATAGGCTCCTACAATGAGCAGTTCTTC. Its translation: CASGPRIGSYNEQFF.

The genes are TRBV12-3 or TRBV12-4 and TRBJ2-5, with TRBD1 matching over 7 bases. V gave up 4 bases and J gave up 4 bases; unmatched junction bases: 12. The CDR3 is made up of 16 amino acids. CDR3 protein: CASSSLTDRVGETQYF. For the CDR3, the DNA is TGTGCCAGCAGTTCGTTAACCGACAGGGTAGGAGAGACCCAGTACTTC.

This clonotype was picked up a small number of times. The chain is built from TRBV5-1 and TRBJ1-2, with D possibly TRBD1 on 6 matching bases. V was shortened by 1 base and J by 2 bases, with 6 bases between the two germline ends. Germline V gene data show CDR1 as SGHRS and CDR2 as YFSETQ. There are 13 residues in the CDR3. The CDR3 sequence: CASSLQGNYGYTF. The CDR3 DNA reads TGCGCCAGCAGCTTGCAGGGGAACTATGGCTACACCTTC.

This clonotype has more than one count but fewer than ten. This chain connects TRBV5-5 to TRBJ2-3; 11 bases fit TRBD2. This CDR3 is built from 15 residues. Trimming at V came to 2 bases and at J to 2 bases, leaving 1 base not matched to a gene. Germline V CDR1 and CDR2: SGHKS, YYEKEE (reference sequence). In DNA form, the CDR3 reads TGTGCCAGCAGCTTTAGCGGGAGGGTCACAGATACGCAGTATTTT. Translated: CASSFSGRVTDTQYF.

This clonotype occurred many times. V and J are TRBV29-1 and TRBJ2-7; 7 bases align to TRBD2. Germline CDR1 reads SQVTM; CDR2 reads ANQGSEA. V lost 2 bases to trimming and J lost 12 bases; unmatched junction nucleotides: 7. The CDR3 has 11 amino acids. CDR3 DNA sequence: TGCAGCGTTGAAACCGGGAGGATGCTGTACTTC. Amino acid sequence: CSVETGRMLYF.

This clonotype has a count of ten or more. CDR3 nucleotides: TGTGCTAGTGGTTTGTGGGAAGAGACCCAGTACTTC. Encoded protein: CASGLWEETQYF. This chain uses TRBV12-5 with TRBJ2-5; D uncertain. CDR1 LGHNT and CDR2 FRNRAP come from the germline V gene. V was clipped by 2 bases and J by 3 bases, with 4 bases between them. The CDR3 totals 12 residues.

The rearrangement links TRBV20-1 to TRBJ2-1, with 12 bases that match TRBD2. CDR1 DFQATT and CDR2 SNEGSKA come from the germline V gene (reference sequence). With V trimmed by 4 bases and J by 7 bases, 5 bases remained unmatched. This CDR3 is 14 amino acids long. In DNA, the CDR3 is TGCAGTGCTACCGGACTAGCGGGGTGGAATGAGCAGTTCTTC. Translated, it gives CSATGLAGWNEQFF.

This clonotype occurred many times. The rearrangement links TRBV5-1 to TRBJ2-1; perhaps TRBD2 as D (5 bases). The ends were cut back, 2 bases at V and 0 bases at J, with 12 bases in the middle. The CDR3 sequence is 16 residues long. CDR1 and CDR2 (germline): SGHRS, YFSETQ. The CDR3 nucleotides read TGCGCCAGCAGCTTCCTAGTGGGAGCCTCCTACAATGAGCAGTTCTTC. Translated, it gives CASSFLVGASYNEQFF.

In this sample, this clonotype turned up many times. Here the CDR3 DNA reads TGCAGCGTTGAAAGGAATTTGGACACTGAAGCTTTCTTT. Amino acid sequence: CSVERNLDTEAFF. V and J are TRBV29-1 and TRBJ1-1; D is uncertain. CDR3 length equals 13 residues. CDR1 is SQVTM and CDR2 is ANQGSEA in the germline V gene. Trimming removed 2 bases at V and 3 bases at J, with 10 bases between.

V and J are TRBV18 and TRBJ2-7; D is perhaps TRBD2 (5 bases). CDR3 length equals 13 residues. V gave up 2 bases and J gave up 7 bases, with 12 bases separating them. Germline CDR1 KGHSH, CDR2 LQKENI. The CDR3 DNA reads TGTGCCAGCTCACCATTCGGGGTGAGGGAGCAGTACTTC. It encodes CASSPFGVREQYF. Combining the CDR3 with reference TRBV18 and TRBJ2-7 gives the whole variable domain NAGVMQNPRHLVRRRGQEARLRCSPMKGHSHVYWYRQLPEEGLKFMVYLQKENIIDESGMPKERFSAEFPKEGPSILRIQQVVRGDSAAYFCASSPFGVREQYFGPGTRLTVT.